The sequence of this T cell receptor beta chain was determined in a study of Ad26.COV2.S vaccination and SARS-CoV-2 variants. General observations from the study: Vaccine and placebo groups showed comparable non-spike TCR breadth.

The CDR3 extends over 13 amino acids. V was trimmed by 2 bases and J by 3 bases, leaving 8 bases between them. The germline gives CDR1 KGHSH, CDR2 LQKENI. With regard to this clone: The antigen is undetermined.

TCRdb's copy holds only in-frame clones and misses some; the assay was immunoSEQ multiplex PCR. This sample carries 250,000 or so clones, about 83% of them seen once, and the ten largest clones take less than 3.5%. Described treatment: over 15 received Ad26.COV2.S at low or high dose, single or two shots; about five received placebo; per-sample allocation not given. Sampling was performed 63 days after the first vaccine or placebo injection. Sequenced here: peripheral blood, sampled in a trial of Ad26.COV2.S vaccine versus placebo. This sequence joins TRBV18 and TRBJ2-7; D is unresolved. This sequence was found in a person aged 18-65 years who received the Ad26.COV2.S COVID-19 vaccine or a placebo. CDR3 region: CASSPSPYYEQYV. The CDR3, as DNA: TGTGCCAGCTCACCAAGCCCCTACTACGAGCAGTACGTC.